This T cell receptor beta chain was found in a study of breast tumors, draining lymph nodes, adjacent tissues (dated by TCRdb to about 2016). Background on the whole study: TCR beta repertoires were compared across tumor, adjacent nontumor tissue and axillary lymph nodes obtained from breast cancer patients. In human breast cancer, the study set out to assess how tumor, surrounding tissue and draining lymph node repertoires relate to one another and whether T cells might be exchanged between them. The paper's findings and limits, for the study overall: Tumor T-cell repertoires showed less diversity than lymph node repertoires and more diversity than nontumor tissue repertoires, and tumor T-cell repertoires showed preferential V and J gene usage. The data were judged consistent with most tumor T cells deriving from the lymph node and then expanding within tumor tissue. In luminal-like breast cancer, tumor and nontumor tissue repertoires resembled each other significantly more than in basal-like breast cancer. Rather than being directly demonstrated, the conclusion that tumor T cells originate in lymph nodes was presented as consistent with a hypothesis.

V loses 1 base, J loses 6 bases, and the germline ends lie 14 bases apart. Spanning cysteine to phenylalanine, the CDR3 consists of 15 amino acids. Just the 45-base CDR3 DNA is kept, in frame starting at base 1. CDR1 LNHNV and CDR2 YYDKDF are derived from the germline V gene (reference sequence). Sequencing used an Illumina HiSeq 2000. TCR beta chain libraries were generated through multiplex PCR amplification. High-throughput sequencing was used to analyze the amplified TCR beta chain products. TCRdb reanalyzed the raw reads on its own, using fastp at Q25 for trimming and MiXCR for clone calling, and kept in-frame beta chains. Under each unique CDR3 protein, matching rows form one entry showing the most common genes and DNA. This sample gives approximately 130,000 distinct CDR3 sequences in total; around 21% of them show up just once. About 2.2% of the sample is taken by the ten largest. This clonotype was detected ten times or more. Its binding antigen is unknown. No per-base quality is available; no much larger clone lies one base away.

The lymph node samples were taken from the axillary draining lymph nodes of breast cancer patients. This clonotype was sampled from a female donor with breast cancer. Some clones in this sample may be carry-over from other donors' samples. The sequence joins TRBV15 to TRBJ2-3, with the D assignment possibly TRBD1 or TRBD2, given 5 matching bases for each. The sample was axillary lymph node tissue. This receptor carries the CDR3 CATSRGRAGADTQYF. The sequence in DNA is TGTGCCACCAGCAGAGGTCGGGCCGGGGCGGATACGCAGTATTTT.